This TCR beta chain was observed in a study of CD8 T cells in ankylosing spondylitis. Concerning this clonotype: Its antigen is still unknown.

Trimming stripped 0 bases from V and 3 bases from J, with 15 bases between. From germline, CDR1 is DFQATT and CDR2 SNEGSKA (reference sequence). This CDR3 is built from 17 residues. TCRdb fed the 5' RACE reads into MiXCR, producing one record per CDR3 protein. This sample has some 130,000 distinct CDR3 sequences, with roughly 8.3% found just once. Overall study results and limits: About 8 highly homologous variants made up a TCR beta motif that seemed to typify ankylosing spondylitis blood.

The chain uses TRBV20-1 and TRBJ2-6; tentatively, D is TRBD1 or TRBD2 (5 bases each). Sequencing was done on a sample of synovial fluid, either unsorted or a sorted T cell fraction (not recorded which). The sequence came from a male donor with ankylosing spondylitis. CDR3 residues: CSARDQGDGYGANVLTF. CDR3 DNA: TGCAGTGCTAGAGATCAAGGGGACGGGTATGGGGCCAACGTCCTGACTTTC.